This T cell receptor beta chain was recovered during a study of cytomegalovirus exposure and HLA in healthy donors. Background on the study: Early on, a data release was issued that held roughly 80 million unique TCRs from HLA-typed donors. Study results and limitations: With further analysis later on, most CMV-associated TCR beta chains appeared HLA-restricted. Three chains linked to CMV were shown in vitro to be specific for CMV antigens.

The PCR ran on 60 Vbeta and 13 Jbeta primers. Measured with immunoSEQ multiplex PCR; TCRdb has only the in-frame clones, and not every one. The sample shows about 58,000 clones, and around 2.1% sits with its ten largest clones. Germline V gene sequence: CDR1 MNHEY, CDR2 SMNVEV (reference sequence). V lost 6 bases to trimming and J lost 4 bases, with 19 bases between them. The CDR3 contains 15 residues. As to this clone: The antigen is undetermined.

At the time of sampling, donors were nominally healthy, though unrecorded immune exposures were likely. The chain is built from TRBV27 and TRBJ2-7; a weak D match, TRBD2 (5 bases). The sequence came from a woman under 30 in good health and CMV-seronegative. The sample consisted of PBMCs. The CDR3 region is CASSPALGEFYEQYF. In nucleotides, the CDR3 is TGTGCCAGCAGCCCCGCCTTGGGAGAATTTTACGAGCAGTACTTC.